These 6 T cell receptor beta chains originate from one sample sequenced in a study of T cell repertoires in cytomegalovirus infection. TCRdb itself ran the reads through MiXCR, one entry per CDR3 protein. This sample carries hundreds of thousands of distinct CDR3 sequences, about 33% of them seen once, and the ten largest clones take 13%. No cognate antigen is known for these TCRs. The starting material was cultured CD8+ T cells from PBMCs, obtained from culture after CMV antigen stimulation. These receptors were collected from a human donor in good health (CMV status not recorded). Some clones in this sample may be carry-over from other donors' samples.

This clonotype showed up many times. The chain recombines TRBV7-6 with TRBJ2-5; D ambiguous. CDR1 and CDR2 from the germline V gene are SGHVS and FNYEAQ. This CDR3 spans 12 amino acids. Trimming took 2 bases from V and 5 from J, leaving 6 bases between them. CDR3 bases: TGTGCCAGCAGCTTATTATACGAGACCCAGTACTTC. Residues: CASSLLYETQYF.

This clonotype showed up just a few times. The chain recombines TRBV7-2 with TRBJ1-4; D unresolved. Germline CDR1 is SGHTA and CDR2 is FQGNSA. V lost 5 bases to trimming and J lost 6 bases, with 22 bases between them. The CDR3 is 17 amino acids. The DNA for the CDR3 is TGTGCCAGCAGCATAACCGTGGGGTATAGGATCGATGAAAAACTGTTTTTT. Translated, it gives CASSITVGYRIDEKLFF.

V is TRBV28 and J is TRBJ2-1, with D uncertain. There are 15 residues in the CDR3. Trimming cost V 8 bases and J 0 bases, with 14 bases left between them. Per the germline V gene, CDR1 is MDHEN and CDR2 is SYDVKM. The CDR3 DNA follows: TGTGCCAGCGGGGTGGCGCAGCTCTCCTACAATGAGCAGTTCTTC. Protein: CASGVAQLSYNEQFF.

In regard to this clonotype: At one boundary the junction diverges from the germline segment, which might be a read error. Here the CDR3 reads CASSLDRTGYLDMQYF. The CDR3 DNA is TGTGCCAGCAGCTTGGATAGGACAGGGTATCTGGATATGCAGTATTTT. The chain carries TRBV5-5 and TRBJ2-3, with 8 bases lining up with TRBD1. CDR1 is SGHKS and CDR2 is YYEKEE in the germline V gene (reference sequence). The CDR3 covers 16 residues.

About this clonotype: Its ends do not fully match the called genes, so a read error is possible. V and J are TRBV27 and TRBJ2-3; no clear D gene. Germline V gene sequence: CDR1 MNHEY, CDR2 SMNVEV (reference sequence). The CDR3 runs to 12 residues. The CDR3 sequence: CASSRTEDTQYF. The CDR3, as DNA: TGCGCCAGCAGTCGAACGGAAGATACGCAGTATTTT.

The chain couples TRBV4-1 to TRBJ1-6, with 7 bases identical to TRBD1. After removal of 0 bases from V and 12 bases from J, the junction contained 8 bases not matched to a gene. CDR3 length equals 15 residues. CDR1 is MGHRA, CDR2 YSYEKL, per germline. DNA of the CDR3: TGCGCCAGCAGCCAAGAAGGGACAGACTGGAGACCCCTCCACTTT. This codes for CASSQEGTDWRPLHF.